What follows describes a single T cell receptor (beta chain). What it recognizes is unknown. The data were taken from a study of cytomegalovirus exposure and HLA in healthy donors. Background on the study: Early released data had roughly 81 million unique TCRs, all coming from HLA-typed donors. Of the donors genotyped, 300 to 500 in all, 65% to 90% fell in the Caucasian-associated ancestry cluster.

Whole-study findings and limits: V segments that were indistinguishable, TRBV6-2 and TRBV6-3 among them, were omitted from analysis. The classifier was said to identify cytomegalovirus status with high specificity and sensitivity.

PCR primers comprised 60 Vbeta and 13 Jbeta primers. The repertoire was sequenced with immunoSEQ multiplex PCR; TCRdb's copy has only in-frame clones and lacks some. Of about 170,000 clones detected, 80% to 90% appear once; the ten largest clones hold 2% to 2.5%. Trimming at V came to 4 bases and at J to 4 bases, leaving 8 bases not matched to a gene. The CDR3 is 16 amino acids. Germline-derived CDR1 and CDR2 are SGHTA and FQGTGA. The rearrangement links TRBV7-3 to TRBJ2-1, with TRBD1 matching over 9 bases. The TCR sequence derives from a male donor in good health and CMV-seronegative. The sample consisted of PBMCs. The CDR3 sequence is CASSSNPGTGYNEQFF. The CDR3 DNA is TGTGCCAGCAGCTCAAACCCCGGGACAGGGTACAATGAGCAGTTCTTC.